This T cell receptor beta chain was retrieved from a study of OX40 agonist ivuxolimab in advanced cancers. V shed 0 bases, J shed 2 bases, and the junction held 7 bases outside the gene matches. The CDR3 is 17 residues long. Germline lookup yields CDR1 MNHEY and CDR2 SMNVEV (reference sequence). TCRdb keeps only in-frame clones here, not all; method: immunoSEQ multiplex PCR. The profile shows 55,000 to 65,000 clones, about 88% of them singletons. Source: CD4+ or CD8+ T cells sorted from blood, taken in a trial of the OX40 agonist ivuxolimab. This receptor was taken from an adult with an advanced solid tumor such as melanoma, head and neck, liver or kidney cancer. The V and J genes are TRBV27 and TRBJ2-7; 10 nucleotides line up with TRBD1. DNA for the CDR3: TGTGCCAGCAGTTTATCAAGAGGGACAGGGGTCCCCTACGAGCAGTACTTC. Its protein is CASSLSRGTGVPYEQYF.